This T cell receptor beta chain was recorded in a study of cytomegalovirus exposure and HLA in healthy donors (dated by TCRdb to about 2017). Turning to the overall study: According to an earlier analysis of a few hundred of the donors, about 170 million T cells yielded over 90 million unique TCR beta sequences and approximately 300 Gb of sequence data. Roughly 320 gigabases of sequencing data and around 90 million unique TCR sequences made up an early release that covered approximately 620 HLA-typed donors. The genetic ancestry cluster associated with self-reported Caucasian donors included around four fifths of the roughly 410 genotyped donors. The study aimed to test whether cataloging public T cell receptors could reveal signatures of past pathogen exposure. Using immunosequencing, the study profiled T cell repertoires from approximately 700 subjects and related those repertoires to cytomegalovirus serostatus. In addition to the first cohort of approximately 670 subjects, a separate validation cohort of 120 different subjects was used. To predict cytomegalovirus infection status, the study brought together high-throughput TCR immunosequencing, statistical association of individual TCRs with disease status, and machine learning. A later analysis re-examined previously published TCR beta repertoires from 600 to 700 donors and added high-resolution HLA genotyping to investigate patterns of TCR occurrence. The later analysis used no new phenotypic data to find candidate immune exposures, relying instead on TCR beta sequences and their occurrence across donors. In an earlier analysis of a few hundred of the donors, high-throughput TCR beta sequencing was used to judge whether each TCR beta V gene segment behaved as functional or pseudogenic. Donor age, sex, ethnicity and CMV serostatus were compiled alongside the repertoire data. In a later genetic analysis, genome-wide SNP genotypes for about 65% of the roughly 670 donors were used, and that subset was treated as a discovery cohort. All discovery cohort repertoires had been generated using a single sequencing platform. Both class I and class II loci were covered by HLA typing, at four-digit resolution. Typing coverage differed by locus: A, B, C, DRB1 and DQB1 were typed in roughly 620-630 donors, DQA1 in 522, DPA1 in around 610, and DPB1 in just under 480. Because of strong linkage in the cohort, a handful of DR-DQ haplotypes were treated as single units for association and clustering. Across about 380 genotyped donors of the cohort, an average of about 200,000 unique TCR beta nucleotide sequences per donor were sequenced, and 15% to 20% of those sequences were non-productive.

The library was produced with the immunoSEQ multiplex PCR assay. For the multiplex PCR, a mixture combining 60 forward primers for TCR Vbeta segments and 13 reverse primers for TCR Jbeta segments was used. Amplification of the CDR3 region of rearranged TCR beta genes was performed with a multiplex PCR assay on genomic DNA. Amplified TCR beta libraries were sequenced as 87-base-pair reads on the Illumina HiSeq System. Turning to the authors' computational methods: A later analysis counted approximately 76 million unique TCR beta chains across the 600 to 850 repertoires, and approximately 11 million of these chains were shared by at least two donors. Raw reads were error-corrected and collapsed into unique sequences with a nearest-neighbor algorithm that merged closely related sequences to remove PCR and sequencing errors. CDR3 sequences were aligned to IMGT reference sequences to assign V, D and J gene segments. Each retained sequence needed at least a six-nucleotide match to both a V gene segment and a J gene segment. Rearrangements were called productive when the CDR3 lacked stop codons and stayed in frame with V and J; all others were non-productive. Following IMGT convention, CDR3 was defined as the stretch from the second conserved V-encoded cysteine up to the conserved J-encoded phenylalanine. The earlier analysis of about 620 of the donors excluded sequences that lacked an unambiguous match to a single V gene segment. In an earlier analysis of approximately 550 of the donors, V segments were called functional above 56.7% productive rearrangements and were called segregating when the between-donor standard deviation exceeded 5%. A statistical classification framework was built for diagnosing cytomegalovirus status from the catalog of TCR beta chain sequences. V and J gene assignment, in a later analysis, came from comparing TCR nucleotide sequences with IMGT/GENE-DB human TR gene sequences. A later analysis assigned CDR3 sequences and most-parsimonious VDJ recombination scenarios with the TCRdist pipeline. A later analysis defined each TCR beta chain by its CDR3 amino acid sequence plus V-gene family, and excluded reads lacking a unique V-gene family. In a later analysis, fewer than 650 highly shared, low-generation-probability nucleotide sequences were removed to address suspected cross-contamination and a sequencing artifact. In a later analysis, a clonal expansion index was calculated for each public chain from normalized within-repertoire ranks of inferred template counts. Generation probabilities in a later analysis came from a VDJ recombination model fitted to out-of-frame rearrangements, and those results were checked against IGoR. Hypergeometric tests were used in a later analysis to score TCR-TCR, TCR-HLA and TCR-CMV co-occurrence, with a repertoire-size bias correction applied to the TCR pairs. In a later analysis, false discovery rates were estimated by permuting HLA or CMV assignments 20 times. In a later analysis, co-occurring TCRs were grouped with DBSCAN, and TCRdist sequence similarity was added when clustering was performed within HLA-allele-positive subsets. For co-occurrence clustering, repertoires with fewer than 30,000 or more than 120,000 public chains were excluded, along with five repertoires with anomalous nucleotide sharing. This is the immuneACCESS table as TCRdb keeps it, with only in-frame sequences that have V and J called. A part of the clones is gone; compared with another copy, unresolved V genes explain less than half, and the rest is unexplained. V and J calls and clone size are given by that table; D and trimming were obtained from the DNA. The sample data list about 180,000 clones, and around three quarters of these were observed just once. The top ten clonotypes cover approximately 0.73% of the sample.

In total, fewer than 750 healthy bone marrow donors made up the cohort. All cohort members were sampled while nominally healthy, although unrecorded immune exposures were likely present. The donor tested CMV seronegative, placing the donor among the 352 seronegative members of the cohort. Every donor gave a peripheral blood sample, and the peripheral blood mononuclear cells from that sample were used for TCR beta sequencing. The Qiagen DNeasy Blood Extraction Kit was used to extract genomic DNA from the blood cell samples. Only a few counts were recorded for this clone. What antigen it recognizes has not been identified. Per-base qualities were not stored, and no clone one base away is much larger. Overall study results and their limits: In a later analysis, 15,000 to 20,000 TCR beta sequences were associated with specific HLA alleles at a false discovery rate of 0.05. A later genetic analysis reported fewer N-insertions in productive TCRs among donors in an Asian-associated ancestry cluster than the roughly 700-donor mean. According to the authors, the approach could potentially be generalized to other disease states and immunological phenotypes. Broadly in line with IMGT annotations, most TCR beta V segments showed up in productive rearrangements about 87% or about 30% of the time in an earlier analysis of under 700 of the donors. CMV serostatus was the only immune exposure information available for the cohort. Across donors, most TCR sequences were observed very rarely, whereas some public TCRs were present in many individuals. A later analysis reported that several top co-occurrence clusters appeared linked to parvovirus B19, influenza, CMV and Epstein-Barr virus. In a later analysis, HLA-associated TCR beta chains were found to be more clonally expanded and to have lower generation probabilities than equally common non-associated chains. In the study, 164 TCR beta chains were listed as associated with cytomegalovirus. The cohort was sequenced for TCR beta chains only, and without alpha or paired-chain data the features that could be detected were limited. In vitro tests confirmed that three of the cytomegalovirus-associated TCR beta chains recognize cytomegalovirus antigens. An association between a missense DCLRE1C variant and V-gene and J-gene trimming of TCR beta chains was found in a later genetic analysis and replicated in an independent cohort. In both the original and validation cohorts, the classifier was reported to diagnose cytomegalovirus status with high specificity and sensitivity. A further reported finding was that TCR beta sequences accurately predicted the HLA-A and HLA-B alleles for most subjects in the first cohort. Because counts were too low, some 17 rarely observed V segments, including chromosome 9 orphons, were excluded from the earlier analysis of about 500 of the donors. In a later analysis, most CMV-associated TCR beta chains were found to appear HLA-restricted, with HLA associations seemingly driven largely by CMV exposure. Linkage disequilibrium might explain the correlated functional status among segregating V segments, but an unknown experimental factor could not be ruled out. Because HLA typing was missing for some donors at each locus, association tests included only the typed subset. The sequencing pipeline was judged likely to have produced a cluster of highly shared sequence variants as a technical artifact. When HLA alleles, especially DR and DQ, strongly co-occurred, attributing TCR associations to individual alleles was difficult. Sequencing depth was assumed to be roughly uniform across donors in the presence/absence analyses, though that assumption may not hold. A later analysis found that TCR association rates varied across HLA loci, with DRB1 alleles showing the most associated TCRs and HLA-C alleles the fewest.

The source is a woman aged 40-49 years in good health and CMV-seronegative. The sample was PBMCs.

The nucleotide sequence reads TGTGCCAGCACCCCCAAGGCACGGGTTTCGAACACTGAAGCTTTCTTT. Translated, it reads CASTPKARVSNTEAFF. The rearrangement joined TRBV9 to TRBJ1-1; the D gene remains uncertain. Trimming takes 6 bases from V and 1 base from J, and the germline ends sit 19 bases apart. Taken from the germline V gene, the CDR1 and CDR2 loops are SGDLS and YYNGEE. Spanning cysteine to phenylalanine, the CDR3 consists of 16 amino acids. Only CDR3 DNA is held: 48 bases, read in frame from base 1.